This TCR beta chain derives from a study of cytomegalovirus exposure and HLA in healthy donors. On this clone: Its antigen is unidentified.

PCR employed 60 Vbeta and 13 Jbeta primers. Here immunoSEQ multiplex PCR was the method, and the copy in TCRdb shows in-frame clones only, minus some. The sample totals around 100,000 clones. Findings and limits, study-wide: It was reported that TCR beta sequences correctly inferred the HLA-A and HLA-B alleles for most subjects. Despite most TCR sequences being rare, some public TCRs occurred in many donors.

Germline CDR1 is MDHEN and CDR2 is SYDVKM. J lost 1 base, V lost 7 bases, and 6 bases had no gene match. This CDR3 contains 14 residues. The source of this sequence is a woman aged 25 to 39 in good health and CMV-seronegative. Specimen: PBMCs. V gene TRBV28 combines with J gene TRBJ1-1; 7 positions match TRBD1. In DNA form, the CDR3 reads TGTGCCAGCATCACCACAGGGGCGAACACTGAAGCTTTCTTT. It encodes CASITTGANTEAFF. The full variable domain, rest sourced from reference TRBV28 and TRBJ1-1, is DVKVTQSSRYLVKRTGEKVFLECVQDMDHENMFWYRQDPGLGLRLIYFSYDVKMKEKGDIPEGYSVSREKKERFSLILESASTNQTSMYLCASITTGANTEAFFGQGTRLTVV.